The present T cell receptor (beta chain) was sequenced within a study of blood T cell repertoires in COVID-19 (dated by TCRdb to 2018 to 2020). Turning to the overall study: Samples covering the acute and convalescent phases of COVID-19 were provided by collaborators in the United States, Italy and Spain. The prospective study material was composed of cDNA or gDNA derived from T cells, B-cell-depleted T cells, or PBMCs. Deeply sampled blood TCRbeta repertoires from subjects exposed to, actively infected with, or recovered from COVID-19 were included in the dataset. The repertoires were released in a freely available public database meant as a resource for research on the immune response to SARS-CoV-2. Samples were obtained from the ongoing ImmuneRACE study (first 160 participants) and from 1,254 subjects provided by 6 global collaborators. A de-identified subject ID, COVID-19 status, age in years and sex were almost always included in the sample metadata. Where HLA class I and class II types were available, the types were taken from metadata supplied by the sample provider, not from assay-based typing.

At one collaborating source in Seattle, patients were enrolled during active infection and were followed longitudinally through the course of disease. The collaborating institutions used their own protocols to collect whole blood in K2EDTA tubes. For TCRbeta analysis, collaborator samples were shipped as frozen whole blood, as isolated PBMCs, or as DNA extracted from either sample type. Results and caveats for the whole study, not just this receptor: How much clinical and demographic metadata was included differed by source and by participant, and the metadata was provided uncurated.

TCRbeta CDR3 regions were amplified from genomic DNA by means of the immunoSEQ Assay, a bias-controlled multiplex PCR. Turning to the authors' computational methods: Nucleated cell counts per sample were estimated from amplification of reference gene primers within the assay. To quantify the absolute abundance of each unique TCRbeta CDR3 rearrangement, sequence reads were collapsed and filtered. Productive Simpson clonality was computed per sample as the square root of Simpson's diversity index over productive rearrangements. What TCRdb holds here is the immuneACCESS table cut down to in-frame rearrangements. Part of the clones is not present; checked against another copy, under half of the missing clones reflect an unresolved V gene, and the others are unexplained. V and J calls and clone size come straight from that table; D and trimming were deduced from the DNA. This sample has about 180,000 clones in its table, and 70% to 90% of those were observed once. The ten largest account for roughly 18% of the sample.

With respect to this clone: There is no known antigen for this receptor. No base quality values were provided; no much bigger clone lies one nucleotide off.

Trimming removed 5 bases from V and 6 bases from J; the gene matches leave 8 bases unexplained. From cysteine to phenylalanine, the CDR3 is 14 amino acids long. CDR3 DNA is the only sequence kept; it has 42 bases, read in frame from the first base. Taken from the germline V gene, the CDR1 and CDR2 loops are MDHEN and SYDVKM. Sequenced: peripheral blood. The chain is assembled from TRBV28 and TRBJ2-3, and TRBD2 aligns with 7 junction nucleotides. The sequence was obtained from a person aged 65 to 85 with COVID-19, enrolled during active disease. The DNA is TGTGCCAGCAGTGCCGGGGGGAGCCCGGATACGCAGTATTTT. This codes for CASSAGGSPDTQYF.